This entry is about one T cell receptor (beta chain). These data are taken from a study of blood T cells in healthy people across ages. It was with a sample-barcoded 5' primer and a J-beta primer mix that a second PCR of about 6 to 12 cycles was run. TCRdb redid the calling of the 5' RACE reads with MiXCR, one entry per CDR3 protein. This table has some 900,000 distinct CDR3 sequences, around 48% appearing once. The CDR3 extends over 19 amino acids. V lost 0 bases and J lost 6, with 26 bases in between. The germline V gene encodes CDR1 MNHEY and CDR2 SVGEGT. V is TRBV6-2 or TRBV6-3 and J is TRBJ1-2, with D perhaps matching TRBD1 (6 bases). This TCR was recovered from a man aged 25-40 years in good health. Material for sequencing was blood. This CDR3 reads CASSYSTSSRDRSGDGYTF. The CDR3 DNA reads TGTGCCAGCAGTTACTCAACGTCTTCCAGAGACAGGTCTGGTGATGGCTACACCTTC.